Listed below are T cell receptor beta chains from one sample, sequenced in a study of blood T cell repertoires in COVID-19. Assay used: immunoSEQ multiplex PCR; TCRdb lists only in-frame clones, some missing. Seen here are more than 60,000 clones, less than 85% observed once, and the top ten hold 2.6%. The specimen sequenced was peripheral blood. The source of these receptors is a human donor with acute or convalescent COVID-19. The donor label of this sample is uncertain. CDR3s include the opening cysteine and the closing phenylalanine or tryptophan. The D gene is left open where the match is weak. Part of the rows lack a size; the others show once, few, many or a class for expanded clones.

clone_size j_call d_call v_call cdr3_aa cdr3_nt
NA TRBJ2-1 TRBD2 TRBV5-1 CASSITGTSAAVEQFF TGCGCCAGCAGCATTACCGGGACTAGCGCAGCCGTTGAGCAGTTCTTC
NA TRBJ1-1 NA TRBV19 CASSIARLNTEAFF TGTGCCAGTAGTATAGCCAGATTGAACACTGAAGCTTTCTTT
NA TRBJ2-3 NA TRBV6-2/TRBV6-3 CASSSGSTDTQYF TGTGCCAGCAGTTCCGGTAGCACAGATACGCAGTATTTT
NA TRBJ2-3 NA TRBV6-6 CASSFTGTLVDTQYF TGTGCCAGCAGTTTCACCGGGACTCTCGTAGATACGCAGTATTTT
once TRBJ2-1 NA TRBV7-8 CASSPVRNEQFF TGTGCCAGCAGCCCTGTACGGAATGAGCAGTTCTTC
NA TRBJ2-7 TRBD2 TRBV5-6 CASSLAGTSGIYEQYF TGTGCCAGCAGCTTGGCCGGGACTAGCGGGATCTACGAGCAGTACTTC
once TRBJ2-5 NA TRBV24-1 CATSDSPTGFQETQYF TGTGCCACCAGTGATTCCCCCACAGGGTTCCAAGAGACCCAGTACTTC
NA TRBJ2-3 NA TRBV2 CASKTMPLTDTQYF TGTGCCAGCAAGACAATGCCCCTCACAGATACGCAGTATTTT
NA TRBJ2-3 TRBD2 TRBV25-1 CASQGLAGVTDTQYF TGTGCCAGTCAGGGGTTAGCGGGGGTTACAGATACGCAGTATTTT
NA TRBJ2-3 TRBD1 TRBV19 CASSPWRDREADTQYF TGTGCCAGTAGCCCATGGCGGGACAGGGAGGCAGATACGCAGTATTTT
NA TRBJ2-5 NA TRBV30 CAGSGVRETQYF TGTGCCGGATCCGGGGTTCGTGAGACCCAGTACTTC
NA TRBJ1-1 TRBD1 TRBV20-1 CSASWVKGQALEAFF TGCAGTGCTAGTTGGGTAAAGGGACAGGCCCTCGAAGCTTTCTTT
NA TRBJ2-1 TRBD2 TRBV27 CASSLRGGLYNEQFF TGTGCCAGCAGTTTGCGGGGGGGCCTTTACAATGAGCAGTTCTTC
NA TRBJ2-4 NA TRBV28 CASSSWAALAKNIQYF TGTGCCAGCAGCTCCTGGGCTGCACTAGCCAAAAACATTCAGTACTTC
NA TRBJ2-2 TRBD2 TRBV4-1 CASSLRVAGGRNTGELFF TGCGCCAGCAGCCTCCGGGTAGCGGGGGGGCGGAACACCGGGGAGCTGTTTTTT
NA TRBJ1-4 NA TRBV29-1 CSVRVGQPNEKLFF TGCAGCGTCCGAGTGGGCCAGCCAAATGAAAAACTGTTTTTT
few TRBJ2-3 TRBD2 TRBV7-9 CASSLGDYHTDTQYF TGTGCCAGCAGCTTAGGGGACTACCACACAGATACGCAGTATTTT
NA TRBJ1-2 TRBD1 TRBV5-1 CASSPRTGDNYGYTF TGCGCCAGCAGCCCCAGGACAGGAGATAACTATGGCTACACCTTC
NA TRBJ2-5 NA TRBV7-7 CASSTRGEETQYF TGTGCCAGCAGCACCAGGGGGGAAGAGACCCAGTACTTC
NA TRBJ2-7 NA TRBV12-3/TRBV12-4 CASGFSSYEQYF TGTGCCAGCGGTTTCAGCTCCTACGAGCAGTACTTC
NA TRBJ2-7 TRBD1 TRBV27 CASSQGAYEQYF TGTGCCAGCAGTCAGGGGGCCTACGAGCAGTACTTC
NA TRBJ1-2 NA TRBV20-1 CSAREHRDSF TGCAGTGCTAGAGAGCACCGGGACTCCTTC
many TRBJ2-6 TRBD1 TRBV11-2 CASSSYRGLSSGANVLTF TGTGCCAGCAGCTCTTACAGGGGCCTCAGCTCTGGGGCCAACGTCCTGACTTTC
NA TRBJ2-1 NA TRBV5-5 CASTPRGALTSYNEQFF TGTGCCAGCACCCCCCGGGGGGCCCTAACATCCTACAATGAGCAGTTCTTC
NA TRBJ2-7 TRBD2 TRBV27 CASSQGLAGEDEQYF TGTGCCAGCAGCCAGGGACTAGCGGGAGAAGACGAGCAGTACTTC
NA TRBJ2-2 NA TRBV5-4 CASTGTGITGELFF TGTGCCAGTACCGGGACTGGGATAACCGGGGAGCTGTTTTTT
NA TRBJ2-3 TRBD2 TRBV6-5 CASRFGLGPDTQYF TGTGCCAGCCGCTTTGGACTAGGGCCAGATACGCAGTATTTT
NA TRBJ2-3 TRBD1 TRBV3-1/TRBV3-2 CASSPRGGRISDTQYF TGTGCCAGCAGCCCCCGAGGGGGCCGGATCTCAGATACGCAGTATTTT
NA TRBJ2-7 NA TRBV4-1 CASSQEGRSGFYEQYF TGCGCCAGCAGCCAAGAGGGCAGGTCGGGATTTTACGAGCAGTACTTC
NA TRBJ1-1 NA TRBV5-1 CASSPGLMNTEAFF TGCGCCAGCTCTCCGGGACTGATGAACACTGAAGCTTTCTTT
once TRBJ1-1 NA TRBV10-3 CAIASLGTEAFF TGTGCCATCGCGTCTCTCGGGACTGAAGCTTTCTTT
NA TRBJ1-1 TRBD1 TRBV9 CASSRQTGAVNTEAFF TGTGCCAGCAGCCGACAGACAGGGGCCGTGAACACTGAAGCTTTCTTT
NA TRBJ1-5 NA TRBV28 CASSRGGGADQPQHF TGTGCCAGCAGTAGGGGTGGGGGGGCCGATCAGCCCCAGCATTTT
NA TRBJ2-5 TRBD1 TRBV24-1 CATSESRGETQYF TGTGCCACCAGTGAAAGCAGGGGGGAGACCCAGTACTTC
few TRBJ2-4 TRBD1 TRBV30 CAWSVRQGDDIQYF TGTGCCTGGAGTGTACGCCAGGGGGATGACATTCAGTACTTC
NA TRBJ1-2 TRBD1 TRBV28 CASSFPGQGGGYTF TGTGCCAGCAGTTTCCCAGGACAGGGGGGAGGCTACACCTTC
NA TRBJ1-5 NA TRBV19 CASSPLGGANSNQPQHF TGTGCCAGTAGTCCCCTAGGGGGGGCAAATAGCAATCAGCCCCAGCATTTT
few TRBJ2-2 TRBD2 TRBV29-1 CSVGTSGGLPGELFF TGCAGCGTTGGGACTAGCGGGGGCCTCCCCGGGGAGCTGTTTTTT
NA TRBJ2-5 NA TRBV20-1 CSARYSETQYF TGCAGTGCTAGGTACTCTGAGACCCAGTACTTC
NA TRBJ2-1 NA TRBV9 CASSPRGAEQFF TGTGCCAGCAGCCCCCGAGGAGCTGAGCAGTTCTTC
NA TRBJ1-1 NA TRBV12-2 CASRRTGGGGTEAFF TGTGCAAGTCGCCGCACAGGAGGGGGCGGCACTGAAGCTTTCTTT
NA TRBJ1-1 NA TRBV5-1 CASSLGEGERAFF TGCGCCAGCAGCTTGGGTGAAGGAGAGAGAGCTTTCTTT
once TRBJ2-2 TRBD2 TRBV18 CASSPLSGRSTGELFF TGTGCCAGCTCACCTCTTAGCGGGAGAAGCACCGGGGAGCTGTTTTTT
NA TRBJ2-2 NA TRBV5-1 CASSSLGSVRNTGELFF TGCGCCAGCAGCTCCCTCGGAAGCGTGAGGAACACCGGGGAGCTGTTTTTT
NA TRBJ2-3 NA TRBV3-1/TRBV3-2 CASSQQGDTDTQYF TGTGCCAGCAGCCAACAGGGCGACACAGATACGCAGTATTTT
NA TRBJ1-1 NA TRBV6-5 CASASANRNTEAFF TGTGCCAGCGCCTCCGCCAACAGGAACACTGAAGCTTTCTTT
NA TRBJ1-1 TRBD1 TRBV18 CASSRQGNTEAFF TGTGCCAGCTCACGACAGGGGAACACTGAAGCTTTCTTT